This entry concerns a single TCR beta chain. The antigen is undetermined. Every TCR cDNA molecule carried a tag that served as a unique molecular identifier. Each CDR3 protein gets one entry after TCRdb re-called the 5' RACE reads with MiXCR. Seen here are around 8,100 distinct CDR3 sequences, around 15% observed once, and the top ten hold more than 7%. The data stem from a study of spatial heterogeneity in lung cancer. Study context: Detection consistently captured more beta-chain sequences than alpha-chain sequences. A unique TCR and UMI combination showed up more than ten times in raw reads, on average. General observations from the study: Tumor mutation counts were tracked by expanded intratumoral alpha and beta TCR counts.

As for time point: sample taken at primary tumor resection. Around 68 TRACERx patients with early, untreated non-small cell lung cancer donated samples. Germline V lookup: CDR1 MNHEY, CDR2 SMNVEV (reference sequence). The CDR3 totals 18 residues. J was trimmed by 3 bases and V by 4 bases; bases with no gene match: 12. The source material was lung tumor tissue, sampled at surgery. This sequence joins TRBV27 and TRBJ2-1, with 10 bases that match TRBD2. The receptor comes from a female donor with early-stage non-small cell lung cancer. This chain's CDR3 is CASSWASGGRPVYNEQFF. The CDR3 DNA is TGTGCCAGCAGTTGGGCTAGCGGGGGCCGCCCTGTCTACAATGAGCAGTTCTTC.